The 32 T cell receptor beta chains reported below all come from one sample, sequenced in a study of response to subunit inactivated influenza vaccine. A single record per CDR3 protein comes from TCRdb applying MiXCR to the RT-PCR reads. The sample consists of approximately 530,000 distinct CDR3 sequences, 10% to 15% of them appearing once. Sample: PBMCs from blood, taken 40 to 50 days after vaccination. The receptors here all came from a man aged 45-60 years who received an inactivated influenza vaccine.

The table lists this clonotype with many counts. The chain has TRBV24-1 and TRBJ2-3; D unresolved. V gave up 4 bases and J gave up 0 bases, with 10 bases separating them. Germline V gene sequence: CDR1 KGHDR, CDR2 SFDVKD. This CDR3 contains 15 residues. The CDR3 loop reads CATSDPLLSTDTQYF. The CDR3 DNA reads TGTGCCACCAGTGACCCCCTCCTTAGCACAGATACGCAGTATTTT.

Only a few counts were recorded for this clonotype. This rearrangement joins TRBV25-1 to TRBJ2-7, with no clear D. This CDR3 contains 13 residues. Germline-derived CDR1 and CDR2 are MGHDK and SYGVNS. Trimming cost V 3 bases and J 3 bases, with 9 bases left between them. The CDR3 region is CASSDPPNYEQYF. DNA of the CDR3: TGTGCCAGCAGTGATCCCCCAAACTACGAGCAGTACTTC.

The gene calls are TRBV20-1 and TRBJ2-7, with 11 positions matching TRBD2. Germline V lookup: CDR1 DFQATT, CDR2 SNEGSKA (reference sequence). This CDR3 is built from 16 residues. The J segment lost 1 base and the V segment lost 5 bases, leaving 10 bases of the junction unmatched. The CDR3 region has the DNA TGCAGTGCTTTAAGGTCTGCTAGCGGGGGGTCCTACGAGCAGTACTTC. Protein product: CSALRSASGGSYEQYF.

A few counts support this clonotype. The chain employs TRBV2 and TRBJ2-2, with D uncertain. The CDR3 is 14 amino acids. Trimming shortened V by 4 bases and J by 3 bases, and 9 bases separated the two germline ends. The germline V gene encodes CDR1 SNHLY and CDR2 FYNNEI. The CDR3 DNA sequence: TGTGCCAGCAGTGTTGGCAGACACACCGGGGAGCTGTTTTTT. Its protein is CASSVGRHTGELFF.

V is TRBV28 and J is TRBJ2-4; 13 nucleotides agree with TRBD2. The junction had 3 bases not matched to a gene; V was cut back by 10 bases and J by 3 bases. In germline, CDR1 is MDHEN, CDR2 SYDVKM. This CDR3 has 14 residues. This chain's CDR3 is CAIGLAGVKNIQYF. The CDR3 nucleotides are TGTGCCATCGGACTAGCGGGAGTCAAAAACATTCAGTACTTC.

In this sample, this clonotype turned up a few times. This chain links TRBV12-3 or TRBV12-4 with TRBJ1-2; 8 positions match TRBD1. J lost 4 bases, V lost 1 base, and 5 bases had no gene match. CDR3 size: 15 residues. CDR3 DNA sequence: TGTGCCAGCAGTTTAGGGACAGGGCCGGGCTATGGCTACACCTTC. It codes for CASSLGTGPGYGYTF.

Only a few counts were recorded for this clonotype. The V call is TRBV10-2, the J call TRBJ1-5, with D unclear. Per the germline V gene, CDR1 is WSHSY and CDR2 is SAAADI. The CDR3 loop spans 14 amino acids. V lost 6 bases and J lost 1, with 10 bases in between. The CDR3 region has the DNA TGCGCCAGCAGGAAAGGTGGGAGCAATCAGCCCCAGCATTTT. Translated: CASRKGGSNQPQHF.

The V and J genes are TRBV24-1 and TRBJ2-1, with 10 bases that match TRBD2. The germline V gene encodes CDR1 KGHDR and CDR2 SFDVKD. The CDR3 runs 17 residues. The ends lost 3 bases at V and 7 bases at J; junction bases unmatched: 11. CDR3 sequence (DNA): TGTGCCACCAGTGATCCCGTAGCGGGAGGCCGCCGGAATGAGCAGTTCTTC. This translates into CATSDPVAGGRRNEQFF.

The chain combines TRBV29-1 with TRBJ2-5; TRBD1 might be the D (5 bases). The CDR3 runs 15 residues. V was clipped by 1 base and J by 3 bases, with 15 bases between them. Germline values: CDR1 SQVTM, CDR2 ANQGSEA. In nucleotides, the CDR3 is TGCAGCGTTGAAGTCCCACAGGAATTTAAAGAGACCCAGTACTTC. Protein sequence: CSVEVPQEFKETQYF.

The rearrangement links TRBV4-3 to TRBJ1-2; tentative D call: TRBD1 (5 bases). The ends were cut back, 0 bases at V and 5 bases at J, with 13 bases in the middle. CDR3 length: 15 residues. The germline V gene has CDR1 LGHNA and CDR2 YSLEER. The CDR3: CASSQDHGHRYGYTF. CDR3 bases: TGCGCCAGCAGCCAAGATCATGGACACCGATATGGCTACACCTTC.

The rearrangement joins TRBV11-2 to TRBJ1-5; D ambiguous. V was cut by 1 base and J by 3 bases, with 4 bases left in between. The CDR3 is 13 residues long. Per germline, CDR1 SGHAT and CDR2 FQNNGV. The CDR3 DNA sequence: TGTGCCAGCAGCTTAGCATACAATCAGCCCCAGCATTTT. Translating it yields CASSLAYNQPQHF.

This clonotype was observed a handful of times. V gene TRBV6-2 or TRBV6-3 combines with J gene TRBJ2-7; tentatively, D is TRBD1 or TRBD2 (7 bases each). The germline V and J ends were trimmed by 6 bases and 5 bases, with 17 bases remaining between them. CDR1 and CDR2 from the germline V gene are MNHEY and SVGEGT. The CDR3 is made up of 14 amino acids. CDR3: CASSAGRGRDEQYF. For the CDR3, the DNA is TGTGCCAGCAGCGCGGGCAGGGGGAGGGACGAGCAGTACTTC.

J is TRBJ2-1 and V is TRBV7-2, with a possible D match to TRBD1 (5 bases). Between the trimmed V and J ends, which lost 2 bases and 5 bases, there was a span of 7 bases. The germline gives CDR1 SGHTA, CDR2 FQGNSA. This CDR3 spans 13 amino acids. In nucleotides, the CDR3 is TGTGCCAGCAGCTTAAGACAGAACAATGAGCAGTTCTTC. Protein sequence: CASSLRQNNEQFF.

This clonotype was observed a handful of times. The CDR3 loop reads CASSEGLAGRSYNEQFF. DNA of the CDR3: TGTGCCAGCAGTGAGGGACTAGCGGGACGATCCTACAATGAGCAGTTCTTC. The rearrangement uses TRBV6-1 and TRBJ2-1; 13 bases match TRBD2. In germline, CDR1 is MNHNS, CDR2 SASEGT. The CDR3 is made up of 17 amino acids. V trimming: 3 bases; J trimming: 1 base; junction bases outside the gene matches: 3.

The chain carries TRBV28 and TRBJ2-7; D possibly corresponds to TRBD2 (5 bases). The CDR3 covers 14 residues. V was shortened by 7 bases and J by 2 bases, with 15 bases between the two germline ends. The germline V gene has CDR1 MDHEN and CDR2 SYDVKM. The CDR3 DNA sequence: TGTGCCAGCAACCCCGGGGATCCCCCCTACGAGCAGTACTTC. Its protein product is CASNPGDPPYEQYF.

The J gene is TRBJ2-3, the V gene TRBV20-1, with 10 nucleotides matching TRBD2. The CDR3 runs to 13 residues. J was trimmed by 6 bases and V by 4 bases; bases with no gene match: 4. Germline V gene lookup returns CDR1 DFQATT and CDR2 SNEGSKA (reference sequence). CDR3 bases: TGCAGTGCTAAGCGGGAGGGCCGGGATACGCAGTATTTT. This codes for CSAKREGRDTQYF.

This clonotype was recorded at least ten times. The CDR3 DNA sequence: TGCAGTGCTAGTAGCAGCGGGGGTAGCTCCTACGAGCAGTACTTC. Encoded protein: CSASSSGGSSYEQYF. The chain carries TRBV20-1 and TRBJ2-7; 8 bases map to TRBD2. Germline V gene lookup returns CDR1 DFQATT and CDR2 SNEGSKA (reference sequence). The CDR3 is 15 amino acids. Trimming removed 3 bases from V and 0 bases from J; junction bases left unmatched: 7.

The table lists this clonotype with a few counts. This chain connects TRBV6-5 to TRBJ2-5; D unresolved. The CDR3 is made up of 12 amino acids. Germline lookup yields CDR1 MNHEY and CDR2 SVGAGI. V lost 7 bases, J lost 5 bases, and 11 bases lay in between. CDR3 in amino acids: CASKTFEETQYF. The CDR3 DNA sequence: TGTGCCAGCAAGACCTTCGAGGAGACCCAGTACTTC.

The V call is TRBV28, the J call TRBJ1-4; possible D gene TRBD1, 5 bases. Germline-derived CDR1 and CDR2 are MDHEN and SYDVKM. The CDR3 runs 15 residues. V was pared by 4 bases and J by 7 bases, with 16 bases between. The DNA of the CDR3 is TGTGCCAGCAGTTCCCCCGCCCCCGGGGGTGAAAAACTGTTTTTT. Amino acid sequence: CASSSPAPGGEKLFF.

The table lists this clonotype with a few counts. The chain combines TRBV20-1 with TRBJ2-1; D not certain. Germline assignment: CDR1 DFQATT and CDR2 SNEGSKA (reference sequence). The CDR3 covers 16 residues. V lost 0 bases, J lost 4 bases, and 16 bases lay in between. The CDR3, as DNA: TGCAGTGCTAGAGATCCTTCTCCCCGAATATACAATGAGCAGTTCTTC. This gives the protein CSARDPSPRIYNEQFF.

This clonotype was recorded a few times. The J gene is TRBJ1-1, the V gene TRBV20-1; D call uncertain. Looked up from germline, CDR1 is DFQATT and CDR2 is SNEGSKA (reference sequence). Trimming took off 0 bases at V and 5 bases at J, with 13 bases between the two ends. The CDR3 contains 14 residues. The CDR3 reads CSARDHGTRTEAFF. The CDR3 nucleotides read TGCAGTGCTAGAGATCACGGAACACGGACTGAAGCTTTCTTT.

The gene calls are TRBV7-9 and TRBJ2-3; a weak D match, TRBD1 (6 bases). V lost 11 bases and J 2 bases, leaving 11 bases between the germline ends. The CDR3 consists of 12 residues. Germline lookup yields CDR1 SEHNR and CDR2 FQNEAQ (reference sequence). CDR3 sequence: CAEGDITDTQYF. Here the CDR3 DNA reads TGTGCCGAGGGGGATATCACAGATACGCAGTATTTT.

This clonotype appeared a few times. The chain employs TRBV29-1 and TRBJ2-7; D is possibly TRBD1 or TRBD2 (5 bases each). This CDR3 has 12 amino acids. Between the trimmed V and J ends, which lost 5 bases and 3 bases, there was a span of 11 bases. Germline V gives CDR1 SQVTM, CDR2 ANQGSEA. CDR3 residues: CSVRDGYYEQYF. For the CDR3, the DNA is TGCAGCGTTCGGGACGGATACTACGAGCAGTACTTC.

The CDR3 is CASRSGLAGAWTDTQYF. The CDR3 DNA is TGTGCCAGCAGGTCGGGACTAGCGGGAGCATGGACAGATACGCAGTATTTT. The chain combines TRBV28 with TRBJ2-3; TRBD2 matches 14 bases. Looked up from germline, CDR1 is MDHEN and CDR2 is SYDVKM. The CDR3 runs to 17 residues. V was pared by 6 bases and J by 3 bases, with 8 bases of the junction left unmatched.

There are many counts of this clonotype. The chain recombines TRBV12-3 or TRBV12-4 with TRBJ1-6, with unresolved D. CDR3 length equals 14 residues. V was shortened by 4 bases and J by 5 bases, with 9 bases between the two germline ends. The CDR3 coding sequence is TGTGCCAGCAGTTACGGTACCCATAATTCACCCCTCCACTTT. Encoded protein: CASSYGTHNSPLHF.

The gene calls are TRBV20-1 and TRBJ2-7; 8 positions agree with TRBD2. This CDR3 comprises 14 residues. Germline V lookup: CDR1 DFQATT, CDR2 SNEGSKA (reference sequence). After removal of 0 bases from V and 4 bases from J, the junction contained 5 bases not matched to a gene. CDR3 sequence: CSARDGGGRYEQYF. The CDR3 DNA follows: TGCAGTGCTAGAGATGGTGGCGGGAGGTACGAGCAGTACTTC.

This clonotype was observed a handful of times. The chain has TRBV6-2 or TRBV6-3 and TRBJ1-2, with 10 bases fitting TRBD1. With V trimmed by 1 base and J by 3 bases, 5 bases remained unmatched. The CDR3 is made up of 16 amino acids. Germline loops: CDR1 MNHEY, CDR2 SVGEGT. The CDR3 DNA reads TGTGCCAGCAGTTACTACGGGACAGGGGTCGACTATGGCTACACCTTC. Translated: CASSYYGTGVDYGYTF.

This clonotype was picked up a small number of times. The chain carries TRBV18 and TRBJ2-7; no firm D call. The ends were cut back, 3 bases at V and 4 bases at J, with 10 bases in the middle. The length of the CDR3 is 13 residues. CDR1 and CDR2 (germline): KGHSH, LQKENI. CDR3: CASSPPHLYEQYF. CDR3 bases: TGTGCCAGCTCACCCCCACACCTTTACGAGCAGTACTTC. Using reference TRBV18 and TRBJ2-7 for the parts outside the CDR3, the full variable domain is NAGVMQNPRHLVRRRGQEARLRCSPMKGHSHVYWYRQLPEEGLKFMVYLQKENIIDESGMPKERFSAEFPKEGPSILRIQQVVRGDSAAYFCASSPPHLYEQYFGPGTRLTVT.

The genes are TRBV5-1 and TRBJ2-1, with 14 bases that match TRBD2. The junction had 10 bases not matched to a gene; V was cut back by 2 bases and J by 9 bases. The CDR3 consists of 17 residues. CDR1 SGHRS and CDR2 YFSETQ come from the germline V gene. CDR3 in amino acids: CASSFQTGLAGAGEQFF. CDR3 sequence (DNA): TGCGCCAGCAGCTTCCAGACGGGACTAGCGGGAGCGGGTGAGCAGTTCTTC.

The chain is built from TRBV5-5 and TRBJ2-7; D unclear. This CDR3 is 14 amino acids long. V lost 7 bases, J lost 1 base, and 15 bases lay in between. CDR1 and CDR2 (germline): SGHKS, YYEKEE (reference sequence). DNA for the CDR3: TGTGCCAGCTCTTTCGGACGGATTTCCTACGAGCAGTACTTC. It yields the protein CASSFGRISYEQYF. The full variable domain, its missing parts supplied by reference TRBV5-5 and TRBJ2-7, is DAGVTQSPTHLIKTRGQQVTLRCSPISGHKSVSWYQQVLGQGPQFIFQYYEKEERGRGNFPDRFSARQFPNYSSELNVNALLLGDSALYLCASSFGRISYEQYFGPGTRLTVT.

This clonotype was counted a few times. V gene TRBV20-1 combines with J gene TRBJ2-3; D possibly matches TRBD1 or TRBD2 (5 bases each). CDR1 is DFQATT, CDR2 SNEGSKA, per germline (reference sequence). Trimming removed 3 bases at V and 2 bases at J, with 27 bases between. CDR3 size: 19 residues. CDR3 in amino acids: CSASTRDREKSLYTDTQYF. CDR3 nucleotide sequence: TGCAGTGCTAGTACCAGGGACCGCGAGAAAAGTCTCTACACAGATACGCAGTATTTT.

This clonotype was observed a few times. CDR3 sequence reads: CASSTPWRGQETQYF. Written as DNA, the CDR3 is TGTGCCAGCAGCACCCCGTGGAGGGGGCAAGAGACCCAGTACTTC. The chain combines TRBV5-5 with TRBJ2-5, with D perhaps assigned TRBD1 or TRBD2 (6 bases each). V lost 4 bases, J lost 2 bases, and 15 bases lay in between. The germline CDR1 and CDR2 sequences are SGHKS and YYEKEE (reference sequence). This CDR3 spans 15 amino acids.